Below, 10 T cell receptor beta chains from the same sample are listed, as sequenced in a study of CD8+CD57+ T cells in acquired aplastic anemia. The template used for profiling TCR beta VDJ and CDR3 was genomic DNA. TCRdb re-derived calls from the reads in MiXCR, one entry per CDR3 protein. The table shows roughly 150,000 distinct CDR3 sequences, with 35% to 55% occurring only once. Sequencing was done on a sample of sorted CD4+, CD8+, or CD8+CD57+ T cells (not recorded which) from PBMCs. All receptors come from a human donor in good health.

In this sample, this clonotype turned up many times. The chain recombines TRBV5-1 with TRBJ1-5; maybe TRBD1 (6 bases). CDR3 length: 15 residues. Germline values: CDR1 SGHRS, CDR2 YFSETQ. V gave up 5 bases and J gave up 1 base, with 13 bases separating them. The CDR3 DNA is TGCGCCAGCAGGGACAGCCCTCGGAGCAATCAGCCCCAGCATTTT. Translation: CASRDSPRSNQPQHF.

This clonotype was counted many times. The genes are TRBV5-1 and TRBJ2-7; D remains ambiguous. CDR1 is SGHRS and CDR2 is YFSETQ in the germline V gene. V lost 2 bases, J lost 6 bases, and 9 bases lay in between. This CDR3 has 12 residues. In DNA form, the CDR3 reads TGCGCCAGCAGCTTTAATGGTGGCGAGCAGTACTTC. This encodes CASSFNGGEQYF.

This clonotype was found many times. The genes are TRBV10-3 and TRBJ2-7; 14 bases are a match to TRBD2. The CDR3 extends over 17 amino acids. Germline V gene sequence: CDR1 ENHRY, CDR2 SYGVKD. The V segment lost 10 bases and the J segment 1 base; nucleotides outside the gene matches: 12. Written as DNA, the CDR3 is TGTGCCACATCTCAGGGACTAGCGGGAGAGGGATCCTACGAGCAGTACTTC. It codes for CATSQGLAGEGSYEQYF.

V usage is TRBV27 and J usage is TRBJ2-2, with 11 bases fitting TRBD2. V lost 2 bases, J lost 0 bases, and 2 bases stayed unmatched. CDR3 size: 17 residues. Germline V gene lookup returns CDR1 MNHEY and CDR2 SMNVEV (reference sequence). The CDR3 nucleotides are TGTGCCAGCAGTTTACTAGCGGGAGGCACGAACACCGGGGAGCTGTTTTTT. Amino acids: CASSLLAGGTNTGELFF.

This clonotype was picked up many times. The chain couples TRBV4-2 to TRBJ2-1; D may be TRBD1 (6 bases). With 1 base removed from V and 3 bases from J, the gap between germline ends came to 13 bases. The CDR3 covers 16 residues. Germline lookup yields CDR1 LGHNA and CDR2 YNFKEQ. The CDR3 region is CASSQVGQGLYNEQFF. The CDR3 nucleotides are TGTGCCAGCAGCCAAGTCGGGCAGGGGCTCTACAATGAGCAGTTCTTC.

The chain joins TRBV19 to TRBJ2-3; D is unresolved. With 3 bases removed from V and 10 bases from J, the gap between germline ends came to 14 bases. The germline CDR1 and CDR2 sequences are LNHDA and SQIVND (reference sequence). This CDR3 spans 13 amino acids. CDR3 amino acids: CASSMQLGSSQYF. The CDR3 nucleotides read TGTGCCAGTAGTATGCAACTCGGTTCTTCGCAGTATTTT.

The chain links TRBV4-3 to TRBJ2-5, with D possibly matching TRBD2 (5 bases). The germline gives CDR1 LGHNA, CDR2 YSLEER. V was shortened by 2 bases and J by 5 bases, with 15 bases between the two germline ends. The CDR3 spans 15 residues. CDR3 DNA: TGCGCCAGCAGCCAACGACATTCTGAGGGTGAGACCCAGTACTTC. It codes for CASSQRHSEGETQYF.

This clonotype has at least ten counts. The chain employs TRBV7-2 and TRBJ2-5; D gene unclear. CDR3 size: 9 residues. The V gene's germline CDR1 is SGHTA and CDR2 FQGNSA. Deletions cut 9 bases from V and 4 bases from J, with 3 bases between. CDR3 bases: TGTGCCAGATTAGAGACCCAGTACTTC. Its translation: CARLETQYF. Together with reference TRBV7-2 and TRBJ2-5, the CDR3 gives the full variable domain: GAGVSQSPSNKVTEKGKDVELRCDPISGHTALYWYRQSLGQGLEFLIYFQGNSAPDKSGLPSDRFSAERTGGSVSTLTIQRTQQEDSAVYLCARLETQYFGPGTRLLVL.

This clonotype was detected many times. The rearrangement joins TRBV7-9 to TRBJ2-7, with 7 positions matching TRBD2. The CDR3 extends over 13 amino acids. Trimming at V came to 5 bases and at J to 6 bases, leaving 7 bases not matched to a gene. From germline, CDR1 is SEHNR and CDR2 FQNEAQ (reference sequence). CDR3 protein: CASSLGGVPEQYF. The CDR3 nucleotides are TGTGCCAGCAGCCTGGGGGGGGTTCCCGAGCAGTACTTC.

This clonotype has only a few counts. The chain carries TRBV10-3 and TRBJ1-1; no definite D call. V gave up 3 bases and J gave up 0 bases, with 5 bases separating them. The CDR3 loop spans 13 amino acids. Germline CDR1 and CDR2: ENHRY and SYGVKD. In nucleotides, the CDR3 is TGTGCCATCAGTGAAAGGGTGAACACTGAAGCTTTCTTT. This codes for CAISERVNTEAFF.